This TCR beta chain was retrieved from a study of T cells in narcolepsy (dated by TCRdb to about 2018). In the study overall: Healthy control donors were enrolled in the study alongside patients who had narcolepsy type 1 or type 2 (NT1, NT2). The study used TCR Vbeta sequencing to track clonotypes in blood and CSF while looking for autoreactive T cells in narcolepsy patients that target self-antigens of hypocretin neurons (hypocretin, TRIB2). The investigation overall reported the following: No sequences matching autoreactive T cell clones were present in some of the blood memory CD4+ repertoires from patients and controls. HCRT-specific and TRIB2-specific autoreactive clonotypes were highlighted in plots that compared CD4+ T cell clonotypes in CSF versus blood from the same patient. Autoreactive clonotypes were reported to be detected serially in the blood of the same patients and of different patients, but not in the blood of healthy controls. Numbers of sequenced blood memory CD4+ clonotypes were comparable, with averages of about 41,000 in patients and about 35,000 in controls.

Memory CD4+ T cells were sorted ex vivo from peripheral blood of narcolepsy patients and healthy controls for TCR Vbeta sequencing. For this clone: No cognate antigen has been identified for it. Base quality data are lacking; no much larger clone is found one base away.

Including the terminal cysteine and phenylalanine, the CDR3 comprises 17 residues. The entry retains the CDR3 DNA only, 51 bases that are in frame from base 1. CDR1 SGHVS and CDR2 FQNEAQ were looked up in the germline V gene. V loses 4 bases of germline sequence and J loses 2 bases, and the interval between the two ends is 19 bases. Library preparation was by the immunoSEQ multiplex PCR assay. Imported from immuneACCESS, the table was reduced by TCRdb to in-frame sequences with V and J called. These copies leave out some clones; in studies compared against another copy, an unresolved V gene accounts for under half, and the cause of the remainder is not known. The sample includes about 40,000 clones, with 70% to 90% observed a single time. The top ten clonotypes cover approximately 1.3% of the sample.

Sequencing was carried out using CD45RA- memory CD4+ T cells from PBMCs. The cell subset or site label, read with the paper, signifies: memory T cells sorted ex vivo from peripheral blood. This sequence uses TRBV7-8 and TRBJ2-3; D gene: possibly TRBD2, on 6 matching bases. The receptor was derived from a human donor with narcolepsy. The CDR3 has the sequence CASSSISGRTTTDTQYF. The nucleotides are TGTGCCAGCAGCTCAATTAGCGGTAGAACTACCACAGATACGCAGTATTTT.